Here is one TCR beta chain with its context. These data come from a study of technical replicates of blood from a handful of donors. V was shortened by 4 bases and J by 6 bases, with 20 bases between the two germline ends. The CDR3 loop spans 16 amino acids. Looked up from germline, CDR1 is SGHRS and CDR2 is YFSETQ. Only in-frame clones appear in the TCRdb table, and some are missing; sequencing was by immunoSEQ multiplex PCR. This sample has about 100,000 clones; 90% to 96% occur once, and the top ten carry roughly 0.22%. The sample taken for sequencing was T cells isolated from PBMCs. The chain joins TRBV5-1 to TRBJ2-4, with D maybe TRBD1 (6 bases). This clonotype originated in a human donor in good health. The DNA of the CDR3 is TGCGCCAGCAGCGCCCAAAGACCTACAGGGCTAAACATTCAGTACTTC. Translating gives CASSAQRPTGLNIQYF. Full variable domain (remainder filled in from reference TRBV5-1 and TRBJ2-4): KAGVTQTPRYLIKTRGQQVTLSCSPISGHRSVSWYQQTPGQGLQFLFEYFSETQRNKGNFPGRFSGRQFSNSRSEMNVSTLELGDSALYLCASSAQRPTGLNIQYFGAGTRLSVL.